Sequencing of this T cell receptor beta chain was carried out in a study of T-cell reconstitution after alpha-beta-depleted transplantation in children. Of note for this clonotype: The antigen remains undetermined.

Unique molecular identifiers were used to barcode this TCRbeta library. TCRdb re-called the PCR reads with MiXCR, one entry per CDR3 protein. The table lists roughly 200,000 distinct CDR3 sequences, about 7% of them singletons. The CDR3 spans 14 residues. The germline V gene has CDR1 ENHRY and CDR2 SYGVKD. The ends were cut back, 10 bases at V and 4 bases at J, with 17 bases in the middle. General study findings and limits: Fresh T-cell production supplied most of the T-cell counts and diversity seen one year after transplant.

The TCR comes from a boy between 2 and 10 years old with acute lymphoblastic leukemia, due to receive a stem cell transplant. This specimen was PBMCs, taken before TCRalphabeta/CD19-depleted stem cell transplant. The chain employs TRBV10-3 and TRBJ2-1; weak D call: TRBD1 (6 bases). CDR3 loop: CATSTGHSYNEQFF. The DNA of the CDR3 is TGTGCCACCTCAACGGGACACTCATACAATGAGCAGTTCTTC.